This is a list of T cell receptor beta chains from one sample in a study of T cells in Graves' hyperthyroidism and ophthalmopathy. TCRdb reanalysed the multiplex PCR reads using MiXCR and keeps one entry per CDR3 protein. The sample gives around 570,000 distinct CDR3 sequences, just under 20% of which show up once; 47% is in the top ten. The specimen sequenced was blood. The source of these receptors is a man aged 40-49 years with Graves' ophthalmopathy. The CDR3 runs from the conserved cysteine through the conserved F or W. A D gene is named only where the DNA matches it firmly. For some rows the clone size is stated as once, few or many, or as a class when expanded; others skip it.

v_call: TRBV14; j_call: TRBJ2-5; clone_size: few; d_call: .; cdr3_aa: CASSQYRTVYF; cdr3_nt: TGTGCCAGCAGCCAATACAGGACCGTGTACTTC
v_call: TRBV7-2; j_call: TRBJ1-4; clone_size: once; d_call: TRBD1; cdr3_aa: CASSFDRGTNEKLFF; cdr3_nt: TGTGCCAGCAGCTTCGACAGGGGGACTAATGAAAAACTGTTTTTT
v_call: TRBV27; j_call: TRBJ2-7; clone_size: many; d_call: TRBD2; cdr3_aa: CASSLLAGGPFGEQYF; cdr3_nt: TGTGCCAGCAGTTTATTGGCGGGAGGGCCGTTCGGCGAGCAGTACTTC
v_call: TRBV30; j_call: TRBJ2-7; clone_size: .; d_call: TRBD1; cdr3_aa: CAWSVGQGGPYEQYF; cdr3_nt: TGTGCCTGGAGTGTTGGACAGGGAGGCCCCTACGAGCAGTACTTC
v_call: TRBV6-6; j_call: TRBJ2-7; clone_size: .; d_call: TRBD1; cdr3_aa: CASSYSGQGTYEQYF; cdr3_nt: TGTGCCAGCAGTTACTCTGGACAGGGTACGTACGAGCAGTACTTC
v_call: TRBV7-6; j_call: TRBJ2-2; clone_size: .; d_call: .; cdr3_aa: CASSLLSSNTGELFF; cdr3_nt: TGTGCCAGCAGCTTGCTCTCCTCGAACACCGGGGAGCTGTTTTTT
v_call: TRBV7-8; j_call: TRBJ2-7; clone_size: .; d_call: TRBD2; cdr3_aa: CASSLRGLAVTYEQYF; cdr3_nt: TGTGCCAGCAGCTTACGGGGCCTAGCGGTAACTTACGAGCAGTACTTC
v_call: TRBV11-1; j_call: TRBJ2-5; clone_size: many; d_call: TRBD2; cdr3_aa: CASSRGGQETQYF; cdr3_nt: TGTGCCAGCTCTCGGGGGGGCCAAGAGACCCAGTACTTC
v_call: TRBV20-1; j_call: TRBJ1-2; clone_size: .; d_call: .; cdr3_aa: CSANSGTRYGYTF; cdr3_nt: TGCAGTGCTAACTCCGGGACCCGCTATGGCTACACCTTC
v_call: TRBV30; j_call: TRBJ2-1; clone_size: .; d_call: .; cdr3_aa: CACGTFSYNEQFF; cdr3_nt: TGTGCCTGTGGGACGTTTTCCTACAATGAGCAGTTCTTC
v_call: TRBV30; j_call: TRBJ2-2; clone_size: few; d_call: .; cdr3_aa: CAWSVRRRNTGELFF; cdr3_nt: TGTGCCTGGAGTGTACGCCGGCGGAACACCGGGGAGCTGTTTTTT
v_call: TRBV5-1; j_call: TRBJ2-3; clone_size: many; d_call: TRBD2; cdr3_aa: CASSFLAGGTDTQYF; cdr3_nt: TGTGCCAGCAGTTTCCTTGCGGGAGGCACAGATACGCAGTATTTT
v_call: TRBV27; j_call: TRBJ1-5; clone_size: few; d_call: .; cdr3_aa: CASSPRAGLNQPQHF; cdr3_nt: TGTGCCAGCAGCCCTCGGGCAGGGCTCAATCAGCCCCAGCATTTT
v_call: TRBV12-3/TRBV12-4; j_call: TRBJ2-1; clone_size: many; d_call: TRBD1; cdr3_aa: CASSVAGTGPYNEQFF; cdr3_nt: TGTGCCAGCAGTGTAGCCGGGACAGGACCGTACAATGAGCAGTTCTTC
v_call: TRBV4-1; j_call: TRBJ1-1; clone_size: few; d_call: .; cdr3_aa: CASSRGDEMNTEAFF; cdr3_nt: TGCGCCAGCAGTCGGGGGGATGAAATGAACACTGAAGCTTTCTTT
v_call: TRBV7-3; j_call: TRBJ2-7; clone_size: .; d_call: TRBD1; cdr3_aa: CASSTQQGSGQYF; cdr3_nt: TGTGCCAGCAGCACCCAACAGGGGTCGGGGCAGTACTTC
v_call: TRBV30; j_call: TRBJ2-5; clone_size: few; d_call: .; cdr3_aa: CAGDRGLGRGSTQYF; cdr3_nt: TGTGCTGGGGATCGGGGGCTAGGACGGGGGAGCACCCAGTACTTC
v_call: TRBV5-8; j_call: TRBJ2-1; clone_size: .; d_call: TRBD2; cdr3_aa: CASSAGGALSTQYNEQFF; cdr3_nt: TGTGCCAGCAGCGCCGGGGGGGCGTTGTCCACCCAGTACAATGAGCAGTTCTTC
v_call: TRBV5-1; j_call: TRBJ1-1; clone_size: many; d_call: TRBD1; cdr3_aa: CASSLGLRGPDTEAFF; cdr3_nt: TGCGCCAGCAGCTTGGGACTCAGGGGGCCGGACACTGAAGCTTTCTTT
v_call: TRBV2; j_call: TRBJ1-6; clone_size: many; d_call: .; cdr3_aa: CASRSAATGIGSPLHF; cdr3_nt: TGTGCCAGCAGAAGTGCGGCCACAGGGATAGGGTCACCCCTCCACTTT
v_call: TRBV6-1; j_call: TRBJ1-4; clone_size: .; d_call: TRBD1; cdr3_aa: CASSRGQGVGTNEKLFF; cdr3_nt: TGTGCCAGCAGCCGTGGACAGGGGGTCGGAACTAATGAAAAACTGTTTTTT
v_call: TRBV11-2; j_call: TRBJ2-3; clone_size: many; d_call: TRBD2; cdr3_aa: CASSELAGVTDTQYF; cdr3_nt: TGTGCCAGCAGCGAACTAGCGGGAGTCACAGATACGCAGTATTTT
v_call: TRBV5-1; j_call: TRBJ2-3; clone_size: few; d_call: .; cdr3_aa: CASSRAPPGVSTDTQYF; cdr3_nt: TGCGCCAGCAGCCGGGCCCCGCCTGGAGTAAGCACAGATACGCAGTATTTT
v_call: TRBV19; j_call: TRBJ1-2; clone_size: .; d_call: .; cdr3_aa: CASTKQTNYDYTF; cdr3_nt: TGTGCCAGTACTAAACAGACTAACTATGACTACACCTTC
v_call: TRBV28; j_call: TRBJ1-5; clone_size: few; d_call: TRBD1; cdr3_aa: CASTAGGVLDQPQHF; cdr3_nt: TGTGCCAGCACGGCAGGGGGCGTCTTGGATCAGCCCCAGCATTTT
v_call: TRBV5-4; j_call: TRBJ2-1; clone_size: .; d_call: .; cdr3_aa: CASSFVDTDEQFF; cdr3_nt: TGTGCCAGCAGCTTCGTCGATACGGATGAGCAGTTCTTC
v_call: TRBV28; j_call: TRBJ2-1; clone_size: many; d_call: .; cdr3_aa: CASSGQGLWNEQFF; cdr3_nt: TGTGCCAGCAGTGGACAGGGACTATGGAATGAGCAGTTCTTC
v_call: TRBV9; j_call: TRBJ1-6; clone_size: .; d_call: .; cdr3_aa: CASSVGGTNNSPLHF; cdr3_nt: TGTGCCAGCAGCGTCGGAGGGACGAATAATTCACCCCTCCACTTT
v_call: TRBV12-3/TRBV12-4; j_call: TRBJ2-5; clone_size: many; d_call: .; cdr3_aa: CASKQDTQETQYF; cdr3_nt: TGTGCCAGCAAACAAGACACGCAAGAGACCCAGTACTTC
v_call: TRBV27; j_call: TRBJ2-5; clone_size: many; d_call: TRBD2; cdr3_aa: CASSPGLAGGKTQYF; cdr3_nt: TGTGCCAGCAGCCCGGGACTAGCGGGAGGCAAGACCCAGTACTTC